Given below is one T cell receptor (beta chain) in context. TCRdb re-called the 5' RACE reads and catalogs CDR3 proteins one per entry, DNA excluded. The sample shows nearly 450,000 distinct CDR3 sequences, and about 2.6% sits with its ten largest clones. Germline CDR1 SEHNR, CDR2 FQNEAQ (reference sequence). The CDR3 runs 15 residues. These data belong to a study of monozygotic twins with inflammatory bowel disease. This receptor was taken from a human donor with ulcerative colitis or Crohn's disease, or a healthy co-twin of an affected twin (not recorded which). Sequencing was done on a sample of blood. The chain recombines TRBV7-9 with TRBJ1-1. CDR3 amino acids: CASSLGRLMNTEAFF.